This is a list of T cell receptor beta chains from one sample in a study of blood T cell repertoires in COVID-19. Some clones are missing from TCRdb's copy, which holds only in-frame ones; the method was immunoSEQ multiplex PCR. Of fewer than 250,000 clones in the sample, 65% to 85% are singletons; the top ten hold 6% to 7.5%. Sequenced input: PBMCs or T cells enriched from blood (not recorded which). The receptors were sampled from a woman in her forties with acute COVID-19. Each CDR3 is given with its conserved first and last residue. D genes are given only for firm matches. The size of a clone is reported for some rows only, either as once, few or many, or as a class for expanded clones.

TRBD1,.,TRBV10-2,TRBJ1-2,TGCGCCAGCAGCTCAACGGCGGACAGGGCCTGGGGCTATGGCTACACCTTC,CASSSTADRAWGYGYTF
.,.,TRBV21-1,TRBJ1-5,TGTGCCAGCAGCTCGGGGGGGGCTAGCAATCAGCCCCAGCATTTT,CASSSGGASNQPQHF
.,.,TRBV4-2,TRBJ2-5,TGTGCCAGCAGCCAAGGGGAAACAGGGCGCCAAGAGACCCAGTACTTC,CASSQGETGRQETQYF
.,.,TRBV7-8,TRBJ1-2,TGTGCCAGCAGCACAACTCTGCGGAGAGATGGCTACACCTTC,CASSTTLRRDGYTF
.,.,TRBV5-6,TRBJ1-5,TGTGCCAGCAGCTTAGGCCAGGGTGTTAATCAGCCCCAGCATTTT,CASSLGQGVNQPQHF
.,.,TRBV6-1,TRBJ1-5,TGTGCCAGCAGTGATGGCAGGGGCCAGCCCCAGCATTTT,CASSDGRGQPQHF
.,once,TRBV6-2/TRBV6-3,TRBJ1-3,TGTGCCAGCAGCCGGGGCGAGCTCTCTGGAAACACCATATATTTT,CASSRGELSGNTIYF
.,.,TRBV21-1,TRBJ2-7,TGTGCCAGCAGCAGAGAGAGCTTCAGGGCGGGACTGGCCGAGCAGTACTTC,CASSRESFRAGLAEQYF
TRBD2,few,TRBV6-2/TRBV6-3,TRBJ2-1,TGTGCCAGCAGTTCAGGTCTAGCGGGACAACTCCCATACAATGAGCAGTTCTTC,CASSSGLAGQLPYNEQFF
TRBD1,.,TRBV24-1,TRBJ2-2,TGTGCCACCAGGGGACAGGGGAGCACCGGGGAGCTGTTTTTT,CATRGQGSTGELFF
.,few,TRBV5-6,TRBJ1-3,TGTGCCAGCAGCTTGCTTAGCCAGGGAAGAGGAAACACCATATATTTT,CASSLLSQGRGNTIYF
TRBD2,once,TRBV7-8,TRBJ2-1,TGTGCCAGCAGCTTATGGGGCGGGAGGGCCAGGAATGAGCAGTTCTTC,CASSLWGGRARNEQFF
.,.,TRBV19,TRBJ1-6,TGTGCCAGTAGTATAGTGGGCGGGGGCCGGAGCTCACCCCTCCACTTT,CASSIVGGGRSSPLHF
TRBD1,.,TRBV6-2/TRBV6-3,TRBJ2-7,TGTGCCAGCAGTTACCGTTGGGACAGGGGGTCGGGGGAGCAGTACTTC,CASSYRWDRGSGEQYF
TRBD2,.,TRBV7-3,TRBJ2-5,TGTGCCAGCAGACTAGCGGGGAGAGAGACCCAGTACTTC,CASRLAGRETQYF
.,.,TRBV24-1,TRBJ1-5,TGTGCCACCAGTGATTTGCAGAGCAATCAGCCCCAGCATTTT,CATSDLQSNQPQHF
TRBD1,once,TRBV19,TRBJ1-5,TGTGCCAGTATGACCGGGACAGGGGCTCAGCCCCAGCATTTT,CASMTGTGAQPQHF
.,.,TRBV10-3,TRBJ1-5,TGTGCCATCAGTGACAGGGATCTTGATCAGCCCCAGCATTTT,CAISDRDLDQPQHF
.,.,TRBV6-5,TRBJ2-5,TGTGCCAGCAGTTACTCGAGGCAGCAAGAGACCCAGTACTTC,CASSYSRQQETQYF
.,.,TRBV24-1,TRBJ1-1,TGTGCCACCCAGGGGAGGGCTGAAGCTTTCTTT,CATQGRAEAFF
.,.,TRBV5-1,TRBJ2-7,TGCGCCAGCAGCTTGGACGGACAGCCCTACGAGCAGTACTTC,CASSLDGQPYEQYF
TRBD1,.,TRBV5-1,TRBJ1-1,TGCGCCAGCAGCATGACAGGGGGCCTGAACACTGAAGCTTTCTTT,CASSMTGGLNTEAFF
.,few,TRBV12-5,TRBJ2-7,TGTGCTAGTGGTTCTGGGGACTTTTACGAGCAGTACTTC,CASGSGDFYEQYF
.,.,TRBV29-1,TRBJ2-5,TGCAGCGTTGAGGGGGGAAGGGAGACCCAGTACTTC,CSVEGGRETQYF
.,.,TRBV9,TRBJ1-1,TGTGCCAGCAGCGTAGCACCAGGGGATAACACTGAAGCTTTCTTT,CASSVAPGDNTEAFF
.,few,TRBV27,TRBJ1-5,TGTGCCAGCAGTTTTTCAGGGGGCAATCAGCCCCAGCATTTT,CASSFSGGNQPQHF
TRBD1,few,TRBV11-1,TRBJ1-4,TGTGCCAGCAGCGCCGAGGGGGCGCGTCGTGAAAAACTGTTTTTT,CASSAEGARREKLFF
.,.,TRBV28,TRBJ1-1,TGTGCCAGCTGCGGTACAGGTTTGGGGAACACTGAAGCTTTCTTT,CASCGTGLGNTEAFF
.,once,TRBV6-5,TRBJ1-5,TGTGCCAGCAGTTACTCGGGCAAGAATCAGCCCCAGCATTTT,CASSYSGKNQPQHF
TRBD1,.,TRBV7-6,TRBJ1-1,TGTGCCAGCAGCTCCCGAACAGGGGGCACTGAAGCTTTCTTT,CASSSRTGGTEAFF
TRBD2,.,TRBV7-8,TRBJ2-3,TGTGCCAGCAGCTCCCGGGGGGAGTGGGCAGATACGCAGTATTTT,CASSSRGEWADTQYF
TRBD2,once,TRBV7-8,TRBJ2-7,TGTGCCAGCAGCTTAGCGACACCCTTGGGTAGCGGGAGATCCTACGAGCAGTACTTC,CASSLATPLGSGRSYEQYF